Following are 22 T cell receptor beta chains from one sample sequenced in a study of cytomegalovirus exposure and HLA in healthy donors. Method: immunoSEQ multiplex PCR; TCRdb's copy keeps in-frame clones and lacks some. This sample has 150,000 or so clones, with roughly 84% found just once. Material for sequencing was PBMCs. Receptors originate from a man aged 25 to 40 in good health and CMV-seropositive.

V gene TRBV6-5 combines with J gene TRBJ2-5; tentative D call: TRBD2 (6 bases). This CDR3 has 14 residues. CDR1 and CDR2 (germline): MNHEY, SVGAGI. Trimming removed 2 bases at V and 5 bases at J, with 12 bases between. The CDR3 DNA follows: TGTGCCAGCAGTTACGGGACTCGCCGGGAGACCCAGTACTTC. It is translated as CASSYGTRRETQYF.

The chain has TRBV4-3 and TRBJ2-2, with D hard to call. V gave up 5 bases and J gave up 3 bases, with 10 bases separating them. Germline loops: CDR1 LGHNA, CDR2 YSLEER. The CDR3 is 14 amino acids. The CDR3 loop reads CASSTYRDTGELFF. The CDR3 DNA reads TGCGCCAGCAGCACTTACCGGGACACCGGGGAGCTGTTTTTT.

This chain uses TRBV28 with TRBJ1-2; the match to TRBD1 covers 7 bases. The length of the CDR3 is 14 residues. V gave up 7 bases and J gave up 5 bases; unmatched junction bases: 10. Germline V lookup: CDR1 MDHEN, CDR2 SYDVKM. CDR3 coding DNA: TGTGCCAGCATTGACAGGGACGGACTATATGGCTACACCTTC. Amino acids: CASIDRDGLYGYTF.

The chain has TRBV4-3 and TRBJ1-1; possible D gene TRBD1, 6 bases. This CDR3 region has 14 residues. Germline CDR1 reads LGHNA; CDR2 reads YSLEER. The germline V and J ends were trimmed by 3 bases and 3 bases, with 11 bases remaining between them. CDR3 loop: CASSHTGWDTEAFF. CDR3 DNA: TGCGCCAGCAGCCATACAGGGTGGGACACTGAAGCTTTCTTT.

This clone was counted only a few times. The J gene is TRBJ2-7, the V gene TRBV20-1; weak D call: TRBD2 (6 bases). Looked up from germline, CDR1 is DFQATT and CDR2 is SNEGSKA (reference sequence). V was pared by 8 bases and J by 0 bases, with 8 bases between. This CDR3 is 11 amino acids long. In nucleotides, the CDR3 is TGCAGTCAGGGACTCTCCTACGAGCAGTACTTC. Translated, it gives CSQGLSYEQYF.

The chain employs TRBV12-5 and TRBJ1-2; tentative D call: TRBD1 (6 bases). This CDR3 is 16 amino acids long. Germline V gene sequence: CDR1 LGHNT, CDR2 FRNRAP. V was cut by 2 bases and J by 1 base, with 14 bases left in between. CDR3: CASGLRRTDLNYGYTF. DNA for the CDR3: TGTGCTAGTGGTTTGAGGAGGACAGATCTTAACTATGGCTACACCTTC.

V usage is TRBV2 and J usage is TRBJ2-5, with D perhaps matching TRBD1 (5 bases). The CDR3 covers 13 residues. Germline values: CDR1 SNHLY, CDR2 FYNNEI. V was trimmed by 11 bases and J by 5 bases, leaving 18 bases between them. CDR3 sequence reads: CAGQGISRETQYF. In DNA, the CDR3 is TGTGCCGGACAAGGGATCTCTAGGGAGACCCAGTACTTC.

In DNA form, the CDR3 reads TGCGCCAGCAGTACAGGGATTCACGAGCAGTACTTC. Encoded protein: CASSTGIHEQYF. The chain couples TRBV5-1 to TRBJ2-7; a weak D match, TRBD1 (6 bases). The CDR3 length is 12 residues. The ends were cut back, 5 bases at V and 5 bases at J, with 11 bases in the middle. Germline V gene data show CDR1 as SGHRS and CDR2 as YFSETQ.

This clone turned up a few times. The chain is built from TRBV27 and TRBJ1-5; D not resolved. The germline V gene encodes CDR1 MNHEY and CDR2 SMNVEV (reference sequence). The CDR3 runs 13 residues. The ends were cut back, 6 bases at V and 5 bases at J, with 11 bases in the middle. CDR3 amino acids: CASRTVVDQPQHF. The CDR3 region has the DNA TGTGCCAGCAGAACTGTGGTTGATCAGCCCCAGCATTTT.

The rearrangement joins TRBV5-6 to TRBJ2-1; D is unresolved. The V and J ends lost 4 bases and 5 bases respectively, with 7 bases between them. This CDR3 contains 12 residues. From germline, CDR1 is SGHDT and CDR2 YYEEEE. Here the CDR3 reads CASSRQDNEQFF. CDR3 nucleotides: TGTGCCAGCAGCCGCCAGGACAATGAGCAGTTCTTC.

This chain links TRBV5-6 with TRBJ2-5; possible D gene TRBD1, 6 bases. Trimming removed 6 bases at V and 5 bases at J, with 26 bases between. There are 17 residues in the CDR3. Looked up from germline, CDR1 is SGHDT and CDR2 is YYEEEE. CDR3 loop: CASMGIPGDTVFETQYF. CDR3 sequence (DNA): TGTGCCAGCATGGGAATTCCCGGGGACACCGTATTTGAGACCCAGTACTTC.

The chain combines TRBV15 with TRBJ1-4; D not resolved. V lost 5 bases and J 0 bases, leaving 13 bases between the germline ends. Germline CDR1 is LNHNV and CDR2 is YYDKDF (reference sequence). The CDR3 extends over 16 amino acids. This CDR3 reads CATSPGGVATNEKLFF. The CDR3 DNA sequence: TGTGCCACCAGCCCAGGCGGGGTAGCAACTAATGAAAAACTGTTTTTT.

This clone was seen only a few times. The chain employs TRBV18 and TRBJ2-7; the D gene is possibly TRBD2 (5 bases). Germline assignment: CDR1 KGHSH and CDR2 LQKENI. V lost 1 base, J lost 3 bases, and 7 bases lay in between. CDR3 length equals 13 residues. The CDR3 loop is CASSPLRDYEQYF. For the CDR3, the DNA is TGTGCCAGCTCACCACTGAGGGACTACGAGCAGTACTTC.

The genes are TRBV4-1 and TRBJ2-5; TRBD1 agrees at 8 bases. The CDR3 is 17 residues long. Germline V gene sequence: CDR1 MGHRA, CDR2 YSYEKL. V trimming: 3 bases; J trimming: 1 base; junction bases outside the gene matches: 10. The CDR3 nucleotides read TGCGCCAGCAGCCAGTTGACAGGGGCGAGGGGCCAAGAGACCCAGTACTTC. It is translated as CASSQLTGARGQETQYF.

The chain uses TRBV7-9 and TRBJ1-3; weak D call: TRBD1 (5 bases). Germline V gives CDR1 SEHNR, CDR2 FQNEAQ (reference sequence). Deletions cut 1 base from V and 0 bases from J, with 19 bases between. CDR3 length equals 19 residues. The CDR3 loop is CASSLVVVAGLNSGNTIYF. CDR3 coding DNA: TGTGCCAGCAGCTTAGTCGTGGTGGCAGGGCTTAACTCTGGAAACACCATATATTTT.

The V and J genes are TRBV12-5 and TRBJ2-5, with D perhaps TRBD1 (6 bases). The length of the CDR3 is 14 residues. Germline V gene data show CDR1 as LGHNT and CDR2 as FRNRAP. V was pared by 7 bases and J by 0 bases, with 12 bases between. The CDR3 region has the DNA TGTGCTAGTGCCCCAGGGGAGAACCAAGAGACCCAGTACTTC. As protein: CASAPGENQETQYF.

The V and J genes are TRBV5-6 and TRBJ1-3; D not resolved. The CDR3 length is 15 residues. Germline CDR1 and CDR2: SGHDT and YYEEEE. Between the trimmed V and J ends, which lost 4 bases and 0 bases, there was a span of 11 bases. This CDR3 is CASSAATGSGNTIYF. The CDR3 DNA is TGTGCCAGCAGCGCTGCCACGGGCTCTGGAAACACCATATATTTT.

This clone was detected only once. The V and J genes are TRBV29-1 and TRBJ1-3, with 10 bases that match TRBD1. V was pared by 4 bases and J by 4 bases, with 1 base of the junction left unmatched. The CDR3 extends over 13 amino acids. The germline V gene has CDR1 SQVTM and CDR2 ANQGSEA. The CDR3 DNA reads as TGCAGCGTTGGACAGGGGGCAGGAAACACCATATATTTT. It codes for CSVGQGAGNTIYF. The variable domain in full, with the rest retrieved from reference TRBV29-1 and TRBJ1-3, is SAVISQKPSRDICQRGTSLTIQCQVDSQVTMMFWYRQQPGQSLTLIATANQGSEATYESGFVIDKFPISRPNLTFSTLTVSNMSPEDSSIYLCSVGQGAGNTIYFGEGSWLTVV.

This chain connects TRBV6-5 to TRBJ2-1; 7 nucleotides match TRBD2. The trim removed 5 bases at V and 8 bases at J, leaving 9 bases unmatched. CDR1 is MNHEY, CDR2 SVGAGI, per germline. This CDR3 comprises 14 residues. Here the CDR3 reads CASSRGLENDEQFF. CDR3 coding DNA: TGTGCCAGCAGTCGAGGACTAGAAAACGATGAGCAGTTCTTC.

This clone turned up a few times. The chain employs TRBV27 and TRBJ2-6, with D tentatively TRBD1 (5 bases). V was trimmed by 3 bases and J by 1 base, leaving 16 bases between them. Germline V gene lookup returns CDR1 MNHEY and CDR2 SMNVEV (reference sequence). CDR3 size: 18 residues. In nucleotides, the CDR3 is TGTGCCAGCAGTTTTGGGGCCTCACGTGGGTCTGGGGCCAACGTCCTGACTTTC. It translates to CASSFGASRGSGANVLTF.

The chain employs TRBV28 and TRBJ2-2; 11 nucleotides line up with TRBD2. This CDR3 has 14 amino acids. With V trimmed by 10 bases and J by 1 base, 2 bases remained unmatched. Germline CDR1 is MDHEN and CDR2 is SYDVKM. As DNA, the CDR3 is TGTGCCACCGGACTAGCGGGGAACACCGGGGAGCTGTTTTTT. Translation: CATGLAGNTGELFF.

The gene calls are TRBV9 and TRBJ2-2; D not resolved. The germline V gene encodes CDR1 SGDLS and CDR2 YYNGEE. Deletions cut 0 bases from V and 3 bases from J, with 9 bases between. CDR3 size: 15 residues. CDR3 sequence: CASSVDLVDTGELFF. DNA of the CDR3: TGTGCCAGCAGCGTAGATTTGGTAGACACCGGGGAGCTGTTTTTT. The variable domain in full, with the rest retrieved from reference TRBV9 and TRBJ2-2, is DSGVTQTPKHLITATGQRVTLRCSPRSGDLSVYWYQQSLDQGLQFLIQYYNGEERAKGNILERFSAQQFPDLHSELNLSSLELGDSALYFCASSVDLVDTGELFFGEGSRLTVL.